Reported below is one T cell receptor (beta chain). Its target is not known. Mouse germline and gene names are used. The CDR3 goes on 3 residues after the read ends, and that part is filled in from the germline J gene. The authors sorted pooled cutaneous lymph node cells using CD4, CD8alpha, NKG2D, NKG2ACE and other markers. The length of the CDR3 is 16 residues. Germline CDR1 reads NSHNY; CDR2 reads SYGAGN. Unmatched junction bases numbered 5, after V lost 7 bases and J lost 0 bases. This entry belongs to a study of CD8+ T cells in alopecia areata. Overall study context: C3H/HeJ donors aged about 6-13 months with spontaneous alopecia supplied skin grafted onto roughly 6-10-week-old female C3H/HeJ mice.

Findings and limits, study-wide: Elevated clonality characterized lesional scalp relative to normal scalp, particularly in alopecia totalis/universalis.

Extracted RNA was reverse transcribed, and the resulting cDNA served as sequencing template. The assay was immunoSEQ multiplex PCR, and TCRdb's table has in-frame clones only and misses some. The sample counts over 250,000 clones, none seen once; the ten largest own 0.9% to 1.5%. This TCR was recovered from a C3H/HeJ mouse with alopecia areata. This strain has MHC haplotype H2-k. Material for sequencing was CD4+ T cells sorted from a lymph node. J is TRBJ1-6 and V is TRBV13-1, with 9 bases lining up with TRBD1. TRBJ1-6 is recorded as an ORF, its role being uncertain. CDR3: CASRRQGGSYNSPLYF. The part of the CDR3 DNA that was read is TGTGCCAGCCGACGACAGGGGGGTTCCTATAATTCGCCC.